This TCR beta chain was recorded in a study of control samples from healthy donors and cancer patients. TCRdb keeps only in-frame clones here, not all; method: immunoSEQ multiplex PCR. The table shows roughly 76,000 clones, with under 95% occurring only once. The CDR3 covers 14 residues. Germline CDR1 reads SGHAT; CDR2 reads FQNNGV. Trimming removed 5 bases at V and 9 bases at J, with 14 bases between. Sequenced sample: PBMCs. The genes are TRBV11-2 and TRBJ1-6; weak D call: TRBD1 (5 bases). This TCR was recovered from a woman between 35 and 50 years old with lung cancer. The CDR3 DNA follows: TGTGCCAGCAGCCCTGGGACCACGGGTTCACCCCTCCACTTT. Protein product: CASSPGTTGSPLHF.